This T cell receptor (beta chain) was profiled in a study of shared clonotypes between healthy human individuals. General study points: As a rule, naive subsets had a larger estimated richness than memory subsets. The study found about 5% of naive CD4 clonotypes shared across several donors.

The repertoire was sequenced with immunoSEQ multiplex PCR; TCRdb's copy has only in-frame clones and lacks some. The sample contains about 960,000 clones, about 80% of which appear only once. Regarding this clone: Its antigen is unidentified.

Germline V gene data show CDR1 as LGHNT and CDR2 as FRNRAP. V was clipped by 6 bases and J by 2 bases; unmatched bases: 6. The CDR3 consists of 15 residues. The sequenced sample was memory CD4+ T cells sorted from blood. As to subset: CD45RA-negative fraction. The rearrangement joins TRBV12-5 to TRBJ2-3; TRBD2 matches at 9 bases. The TCR comes from a man younger than 30 in good health. In DNA form, the CDR3 reads TGTGCTAGTGGCATGACTAGCGGTACCACAGATACGCAGTATTTT. Protein sequence: CASGMTSGTTDTQYF.